This TCR beta chain is from a study of blood T cell repertoires in COVID-19 (dated by TCRdb to the early 2020s). Background on the whole study: Samples covering the acute and convalescent phases of COVID-19 were provided by collaborators in the United States, Italy and Spain. The material from the prospective study consisted of cDNA or gDNA derived from T cells, B-cell-depleted T cells, or PBMCs. Subjects who had been exposed to COVID-19, were actively infected with it, or had recovered from it provided the deeply sampled blood TCRbeta repertoires that made up the dataset. A freely available public database, intended as a resource for researchers studying the immune response to SARS-CoV-2, is where the repertoires were released. The samples were drawn from two sources: the first 160 participants of the ongoing ImmuneRACE study, and 1,200 or so subjects contributed by 6 global collaborators. Nearly every sample came with metadata listing a de-identified subject ID, COVID-19 status, age in years and sex. Where available, HLA class I and class II types were obtained from metadata supplied by the sample provider rather than from assay-based typing.

Details on this clone: The antigen it recognizes is unknown. Base quality data are lacking; no much larger clone is found one base away.

Counted from cysteine to phenylalanine, this CDR3 has 15 amino acids. The only DNA kept is the CDR3, 45 bases in frame from the first base. For CDR1 and CDR2, the germline V gene lists SGHTS and YDEGEE. For this chain, trimming is 4 bases at the V end and 2 bases at the J end, and the number of junction bases without a gene match is 6. What the authors observed across the whole study: The amount of clinical and demographic metadata varied by source and participant and was provided uncurated.

Each collaborating institution followed its own protocols to collect whole blood in K2EDTA tubes. For TCRbeta analysis, collaborators shipped samples as frozen whole blood, isolated PBMCs, or DNA extracted from either of those sample types. The immunoSEQ Assay, a bias-controlled multiplex PCR, was used to amplify TCRbeta CDR3 regions from genomic DNA. The published analysis was carried out like this. The number of nucleated cells in each sample was estimated from the amplification of reference gene primers within the assay. Sequence reads were collapsed and filtered to measure the absolute abundance of every unique TCRbeta CDR3 rearrangement. For each sample, productive Simpson clonality was calculated as the square root of Simpson's diversity index across productive rearrangements. TCRdb holds this immuneACCESS table with in-frame rearrangements only. Some clones are missing; in checked studies, unresolved V genes explain under half, and the rest has no known cause. V and J calls plus clone size are reproduced from that table; the DNA served to infer D and trimming. The sample includes 130,000 to 150,000 clones, with more than 70% observed a single time. The top ten clonotypes cover around 1.6% of the sample.

The rearranged chain carries TRBV5-8 and TRBJ2-3, with TRBD1 identical over 8 junction bases. The sequenced sample consisted of peripheral blood. The receptor was derived from a human donor in a cohort sampled during active COVID-19. The CDR3 protein: CASSLGTGDTDTQYF. The bases read TGTGCCAGCAGCCTCGGGACAGGAGACACAGATACGCAGTATTTT. Beyond the CDR3, the reference TRBV5-8 and TRBJ2-3 genes provide the residues; the full variable domain reads: EAGVTQSPTHLIKTRGQQATLRCSPISGHTSVYWYQQALGLGLQFLLWYDEGEERNRGNFPPRFSGRQFPNYSSELNVNALELEDSALYLCASSLGTGDTDTQYFGPGTRLTVL.